Listed below are T cell receptor beta chains from one sample, sequenced in a study of T-cell reconstitution after alpha-beta-depleted transplantation in children. TCRdb recomputed calls from the PCR reads with MiXCR, one row per CDR3 protein. The table includes fewer than 400,000 distinct CDR3 sequences, around 25% detected once. Sample: PBMCs, mostly from graft donor cells, taken 180 days after TCRalphabeta/CD19-depleted stem cell transplant. The receptors derive from a male patient younger than 18 who had a stem cell transplant for acute lymphoblastic leukemia, so the T cells may come from the graft donor. The CDR3 runs from the conserved cysteine through the conserved F or W. Each record gives: D gene, CDR3 length, clone size, J gene, V gene, CDR3 protein, CDR3 DNA. D genes are given only for firm matches. Some rows mark clone size as missing; the rest say once, few, many or name a class of expanded clone.

d_call: .; cdr3_length: 15; clone_size: .; j_call: TRBJ2-7; v_call: TRBV10-3; cdr3_aa: CAISESAGTSYEQYF; cdr3_nt: TGTGCCATCAGTGAGTCGGCAGGGACCTCCTACGAGCAGTACTTC
d_call: .; cdr3_length: 15; clone_size: few; j_call: TRBJ2-1; v_call: TRBV12-3/TRBV12-4; cdr3_aa: CASSRTLSFNNEQFF; cdr3_nt: TGTGCCAGCAGTAGGACGCTGAGCTTTAACAATGAGCAGTTCTTC
d_call: .; cdr3_length: 14; clone_size: .; j_call: TRBJ1-1; v_call: TRBV19; cdr3_aa: CASSIMGGHTEAFF; cdr3_nt: TGTGCCAGTAGTATAATGGGGGGCCACACTGAAGCTTTCTTT
d_call: .; cdr3_length: 16; clone_size: .; j_call: TRBJ2-7; v_call: TRBV12-5; cdr3_aa: CASGLVPRVSSYEQYF; cdr3_nt: TGTGCTAGTGGTTTGGTACCAAGAGTGAGCTCCTACGAGCAGTACTTC
d_call: .; cdr3_length: 15; clone_size: few; j_call: TRBJ1-4; v_call: TRBV5-1; cdr3_aa: CASRANPSFNEKLFF; cdr3_nt: TGCGCCAGCAGGGCTAATCCCAGTTTCAATGAAAAACTGTTTTTT
d_call: TRBD1; cdr3_length: 20; clone_size: .; j_call: TRBJ1-5; v_call: TRBV10-3; cdr3_aa: CAISESGGTGAQWGNQPQHF; cdr3_nt: TGTGCCATCAGTGAGTCCGGGGGGACAGGGGCGCAGTGGGGCAATCAGCCCCAGCATTTT
d_call: TRBD1; cdr3_length: 14; clone_size: few; j_call: TRBJ2-7; v_call: TRBV5-1; cdr3_aa: CASSKIRGTYEQYF; cdr3_nt: TGCGCCAGCAGCAAAATCAGGGGGACCTACGAGCAGTACTTC
d_call: TRBD1; cdr3_length: 14; clone_size: few; j_call: TRBJ2-5; v_call: TRBV20-1; cdr3_aa: CSATDRGQDGTQYF; cdr3_nt: TGCAGTGCAACGGACAGGGGGCAAGATGGGACCCAGTACTTC
d_call: TRBD1; cdr3_length: 16; clone_size: .; j_call: TRBJ2-7; v_call: TRBV20-1; cdr3_aa: CSARSLNRGRSNEQYF; cdr3_nt: TGCAGTGCTAGATCCCTCAACAGGGGCCGCTCGAACGAGCAGTACTTC
d_call: TRBD2; cdr3_length: 20; clone_size: many; j_call: TRBJ2-7; v_call: TRBV12-3/TRBV12-4; cdr3_aa: CASSLEWSSGILDFSYEQYF; cdr3_nt: TGTGCCAGCAGTTTAGAGTGGTCTAGCGGGATTCTTGACTTCTCCTACGAGCAGTACTTC
d_call: TRBD1; cdr3_length: 16; clone_size: .; j_call: TRBJ2-1; v_call: TRBV7-9; cdr3_aa: CASSLYRQGSKDEQFF; cdr3_nt: TGTGCCAGCAGCCTTTATAGACAGGGAAGTAAGGATGAGCAGTTCTTC
d_call: .; cdr3_length: 14; clone_size: .; j_call: TRBJ2-3; v_call: TRBV10-3; cdr3_aa: CAISESAGTDTQYF; cdr3_nt: TGTGCCATCAGTGAGTCGGCAGGAACAGATACGCAGTATTTT
d_call: .; cdr3_length: 13; clone_size: medium-sized; j_call: TRBJ2-7; v_call: TRBV7-2; cdr3_aa: CASSRSAPYEQYF; cdr3_nt: TGTGCCAGCAGCCGTAGCGCACCCTACGAGCAGTACTTC
d_call: .; cdr3_length: 13; clone_size: few; j_call: TRBJ1-1; v_call: TRBV20-1; cdr3_aa: CSAPGEWDTEAFF; cdr3_nt: TGCAGTGCTCCAGGGGAATGGGACACTGAAGCTTTCTTT
d_call: TRBD2; cdr3_length: 15; clone_size: .; j_call: TRBJ2-7; v_call: TRBV5-1; cdr3_aa: CASSLEPGLGIEQYF; cdr3_nt: TGCGCCAGCAGCTTGGAGCCGGGACTAGGGATCGAGCAGTACTTC
d_call: .; cdr3_length: 12; clone_size: .; j_call: TRBJ1-1; v_call: TRBV25-1; cdr3_aa: CASSGTGYEAFF; cdr3_nt: TGTGCCAGCAGTGGTACAGGGTACGAAGCTTTCTTT